The 19 T cell receptor beta chains below come from one sample, sequenced in a study of cytomegalovirus exposure and HLA in healthy donors. The study ran its PCR with 60 Vbeta and 13 Jbeta primers. Produced via immunoSEQ multiplex PCR; TCRdb's table is partial and in-frame only. Of under 200,000 clones detected, roughly three quarters appear once; the ten largest clones hold 2.5% to 4%. The specimen was PBMCs. The receptors were sampled from a woman in her forties or fifties in good health and CMV-seropositive.

This clone has only one observation. The chain links TRBV6-5 to TRBJ2-7; D perhaps matches TRBD2 (6 bases). The V end lost 11 bases, the J end lost 2 bases, and 22 bases lay between the germline ends. CDR3 size: 15 residues. Germline CDR1 reads MNHEY; CDR2 reads SVGAGI. The CDR3 coding sequence is TGTGCCCCGCGCCCCTCCCGGACTATAACCTACGAGCAGTACTTC. Protein sequence: CAPRPSRTITYEQYF.

The J gene is TRBJ1-1, the V gene TRBV6-6; D is unclear. Germline values: CDR1 MNHNY, CDR2 SVGAGI (reference sequence). V shed 2 bases and J shed 8 bases, with 15 bases lying between them. The length of the CDR3 is 14 residues. The CDR3 nucleotides read TGTGCCAGCAGTTACGAAGGAGGGCGGGCAGAAGCTTTCTTT. Translated: CASSYEGGRAEAFF.

The genes are TRBV30 and TRBJ2-5; a weak D match, TRBD1 (6 bases). Germline values: CDR1 GTSNPN, CDR2 SVGIG (reference sequence). This CDR3 has 16 residues. V was clipped by 1 base and J by 4 bases, with 19 bases between them. The CDR3 DNA reads TGTGCCTGGAGTGCCAACACAGGGACACCTAGAGAGACCCAGTACTTC. Translating it yields CAWSANTGTPRETQYF.

This clone was observed a few times. The chain uses TRBV2 and TRBJ2-1; D is perhaps TRBD1 (6 bases). Germline V gene data show CDR1 as SNHLY and CDR2 as FYNNEI. V dropped 11 bases and J dropped 8 bases, with 19 bases sitting between them. This CDR3 is built from 13 residues. CDR3 DNA: TGTGCCTACAGGGCAGGGGAGAAGGATGAGCAGTTCTTC. Its translation is CAYRAGEKDEQFF.

V and J are TRBV25-1 and TRBJ1-2, with 7 bases matching TRBD1. The CDR3 runs 14 residues. Germline values: CDR1 MGHDK, CDR2 SYGVNS. Trimming removed 4 bases from V and 3 bases from J; junction bases left unmatched: 5. The CDR3 spells CASSAAGGYYGYTF. DNA of the CDR3: TGTGCCAGCAGTGCGGCAGGGGGGTACTATGGCTACACCTTC.

This chain connects TRBV10-1 to TRBJ2-1; TRBD1 is a possible D gene (6 bases). The CDR3 covers 17 residues. Germline loops: CDR1 WNHNN, CDR2 SYGVQD (reference sequence). Trimming took off 6 bases at V and 0 bases at J, with 18 bases between the two ends. The CDR3 sequence is CASRRRGGTSSYNEQFF. The CDR3 nucleotides read TGCGCCAGCAGAAGGAGAGGGGGAACGAGCTCCTACAATGAGCAGTTCTTC.

The chain links TRBV7-9 to TRBJ2-2; 8 bases match TRBD2. CDR3 size: 16 residues. Germline CDR1 and CDR2: SEHNR and FQNEAQ (reference sequence). Trimming took 2 bases from V and 2 from J; bases not matched to a gene: 4. The CDR3, as DNA: TGTGCCAGCAGCTTACTAGCGGGCAGAAACACCGGGGAGCTGTTTTTT. Translated: CASSLLAGRNTGELFF.

This CDR3 is CASTIWADRGYEQYF. The CDR3 nucleotides read TGTGCCAGTACTATTTGGGCGGACCGCGGGTACGAGCAGTACTTC. The J gene is TRBJ2-7, the V gene TRBV19; perhaps TRBD2 as D (5 bases). This CDR3 spans 15 amino acids. Per the germline V gene, CDR1 is LNHDA and CDR2 is SQIVND (reference sequence). The V and J ends lost 7 bases and 4 bases respectively, with 20 bases between them.

This chain links TRBV5-1 with TRBJ1-1; a weak D match, TRBD1 (6 bases). The ends were cut back, 4 bases at V and 0 bases at J, with 22 bases in the middle. Germline lookup yields CDR1 SGHRS and CDR2 YFSETQ. The CDR3 is 18 amino acids. The CDR3, as DNA: TGCGCCAGCAGCCCCCCACAGGGAACGGGCTCCCTGAACACTGAAGCTTTCTTT. This translates into CASSPPQGTGSLNTEAFF.

V gene TRBV4-3 combines with J gene TRBJ1-4, with D tentatively TRBD1 (6 bases). CDR3 length equals 18 residues. Trimming removed 0 bases from V and 4 bases from J, with 18 bases in between. Per the germline V gene, CDR1 is LGHNA and CDR2 is YSLEER. Here the CDR3 reads CASSQDPIEDSYNEKLFF. The CDR3 DNA sequence: TGCGCCAGCAGCCAAGACCCCATCGAGGACAGCTATAATGAAAAACTGTTTTTT.

For the CDR3, the DNA is TGTGCCTGGAACCGCGGGGAGGGCGAGCAGTACTTC. Translation gives CAWNRGEGEQYF. The chain links TRBV30 to TRBJ2-7; 7 bases line up with TRBD2. Per germline, CDR1 GTSNPN and CDR2 SVGIG (reference sequence). V was clipped by 4 bases and J by 6 bases; unmatched bases: 6. The CDR3 has 12 residues.

This clone was seen only once. The rearrangement links TRBV28 to TRBJ1-2; weak D call: TRBD1 (6 bases). Germline assignment: CDR1 MDHEN and CDR2 SYDVKM. V lost 6 bases and J lost 3, with 20 bases in between. This CDR3 region has 16 residues. This CDR3 reads CASRGGSGALDYGYTF. CDR3 nucleotides: TGTGCCAGCAGGGGGGGGTCGGGGGCGTTAGACTATGGCTACACCTTC.

This CDR3 is CASSQDWSRAYEQYF. CDR3 nucleotide sequence: TGTGCCAGCAGCCAAGATTGGAGCCGAGCCTACGAGCAGTACTTC. V usage is TRBV14 and J usage is TRBJ2-7; no reliable D call. The CDR3 extends over 15 amino acids. Trimming cost V 0 bases and J 2 bases, with 11 bases left between them. Germline values: CDR1 SGHDN, CDR2 FVKESK. Supplemented by reference TRBV14 and TRBJ2-7, the full variable domain reads EAGVTQFPSHSVIEKGQTVTLRCDPISGHDNLYWYRRVMGKEIKFLLHFVKESKQDESGMPNNRFLAERTGGTYSTLKVQPAELEDSGVYFCASSQDWSRAYEQYFGPGTRLTVT.

This clone occurred once. This chain connects TRBV9 to TRBJ1-3; D not resolved. Trimming took 0 bases from V and 0 from J, leaving 10 bases between them. Germline V gene data show CDR1 as SGDLS and CDR2 as YYNGEE. This CDR3 comprises 16 residues. The CDR3 nucleotides read TGTGCCAGCAGCGTAGGGGTAGGAGGCTCTGGAAACACCATATATTTT. This sequence encodes CASSVGVGGSGNTIYF.

This chain joins TRBV29-1 and TRBJ2-7; 7 bases agree with TRBD2. CDR3 length: 14 amino acids. V trimming: 7 bases; J trimming: 5 bases; junction bases outside the gene matches: 14. Germline V gene data show CDR1 as SQVTM and CDR2 as ANQGSEA. Written as DNA, the CDR3 is TGCAGCGGAGGAGAAGGTGGGGGGGACCACGAGCAGTACTTC. This translates into CSGGEGGGDHEQYF.

The chain links TRBV29-1 to TRBJ2-2; 11 bases match TRBD2. CDR1 and CDR2 (germline): SQVTM, ANQGSEA. The CDR3 sequence is 14 residues long. V was clipped by 3 bases and J by 6 bases; unmatched bases: 3. DNA of the CDR3: TGCAGCGTTGAGACTAGCGGGGCACCCGGGGAGCTGTTTTTT. Amino acids: CSVETSGAPGELFF.

The CDR3 nucleotides are TGTGCCAGCAGGACAGGGGTCGGCTACACCTTC. This translates into CASRTGVGYTF. The chain joins TRBV6-5 to TRBJ1-2; TRBD1 aligns across 8 bases. The CDR3 sequence is 11 residues long. Per the germline V gene, CDR1 is MNHEY and CDR2 is SVGAGI. The J segment lost 8 bases and the V segment lost 6 bases, leaving 2 bases of the junction unmatched.

The chain is built from TRBV7-9 and TRBJ2-2, with a possible D match to TRBD2 (6 bases). Trimming left V 7 bases short and J 0 bases short, with 15 bases between. Germline CDR1 and CDR2: SEHNR and FQNEAQ (reference sequence). The CDR3 contains 16 residues. Here the CDR3 reads CASNSGGVANTGELFF. The CDR3 DNA reads TGTGCCAGCAACTCCGGGGGAGTCGCGAACACCGGGGAGCTGTTTTTT.

This clone showed up just once. This chain links TRBV9 with TRBJ2-7; TRBD1 aligns across 9 bases. Trimming removed 0 bases from V and 6 bases from J; junction bases left unmatched: 7. Per germline, CDR1 SGDLS and CDR2 YYNGEE. The CDR3 runs 15 residues. This CDR3 reads CASSVEGTGRREQYF. The CDR3 DNA sequence: TGTGCCAGCAGCGTAGAAGGGACAGGGCGCCGCGAGCAGTACTTC. The full variable domain, in which reference TRBV9 and TRBJ2-7 provide the parts outside the CDR3, is DSGVTQTPKHLITATGQRVTLRCSPRSGDLSVYWYQQSLDQGLQFLIQYYNGEERAKGNILERFSAQQFPDLHSELNLSSLELGDSALYFCASSVEGTGRREQYFGPGTRLTVT.